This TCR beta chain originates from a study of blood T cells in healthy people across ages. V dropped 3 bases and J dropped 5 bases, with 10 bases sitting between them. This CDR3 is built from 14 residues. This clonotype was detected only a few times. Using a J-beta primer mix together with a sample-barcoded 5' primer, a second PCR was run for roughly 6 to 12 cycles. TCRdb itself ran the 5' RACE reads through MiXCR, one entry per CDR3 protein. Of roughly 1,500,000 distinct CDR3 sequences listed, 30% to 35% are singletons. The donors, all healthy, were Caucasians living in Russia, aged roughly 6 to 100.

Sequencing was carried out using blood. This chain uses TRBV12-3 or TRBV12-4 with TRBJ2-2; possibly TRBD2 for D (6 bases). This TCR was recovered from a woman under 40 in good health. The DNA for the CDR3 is TGTGCCAGCAGTTTTGCGGGGAGAACCGGGGAGCTGTTTTTT. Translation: CASSFAGRTGELFF.